Reported below is one T cell receptor beta chain. Antigen unknown. The data were taken from a study of T cells after yellow fever vaccination. Study results and caveats: FACS-sorted repertoires might harbor abundant contaminating clonotypes from the bulk population. Most primary-vaccination clones recurred post-booster (around 97% CD4, over 70% CD8).

In TCRdb, the 5' RACE reads were re-called with MiXCR into one record per CDR3 protein. Of 500,000 to 650,000 distinct CDR3 sequences in the sample, roughly 13% were seen once. From germline, CDR1 is LNHDA and CDR2 SQIVND (reference sequence). The CDR3 extends over 14 amino acids. With V trimmed by 10 bases and J by 6 bases, 10 bases remained unmatched. This material consisted of PBMCs, taken on the day of the yellow fever booster vaccination. The clonotype was recovered from a man younger than 45 who received the YFV17D yellow fever vaccine. The rearrangement joins TRBV19 to TRBJ2-1; 9 nucleotides agree with TRBD1. CDR3 sequence: CATESGTGLNEQFF. Written as DNA, the CDR3 is TGTGCCACCGAAAGCGGGACAGGGCTCAATGAGCAGTTCTTC.